Listed below are T cell receptor beta chains from one sample, sequenced in a study of cytomegalovirus exposure and HLA in healthy donors. Some clones are missing from TCRdb's copy, which holds only in-frame ones; the method was immunoSEQ multiplex PCR. The data contain some 150,000 clones, over 75% of them seen just once; the ten biggest clones take up 2% to 2.5%. Sequenced material: PBMCs. The receptors originated from a man aged 50-59 years in good health and CMV-seronegative. Both conserved end residues are part of each CDR3.

cdr3_aa,j_call,v_call
CASSQEISGTETF,TRBJ1-2,TRBV4-2
CASSYSLAGGREQYF,TRBJ2-7,TRBV6-6
CASSTGTGFNQPQHF,TRBJ1-5,TRBV19
CASSLTGLETQYF,TRBJ2-5,TRBV5-6
CAISPGQGLNEKLFF,TRBJ1-4,TRBV10-3
CASSSDKGGLNTEAFF,TRBJ1-1,TRBV19
CASSPWTSGTDTQYF,TRBJ2-3,TRBV5-4
CASSTQIQGNYGYTF,TRBJ1-2,TRBV7-8
CASSQGLAESSYNEQFF,TRBJ2-1,TRBV4-2
CASSIQANTGELFF,TRBJ2-2,TRBV19
CASSLGGPNEQYF,TRBJ2-7,TRBV5-1
CASIKSADRDRGEQYF,TRBJ2-7,TRBV19
CASSVVGTGVSEQYF,TRBJ2-7,TRBV9
CASSSPGGDYGYTF,TRBJ1-2,TRBV28
CASSLYLTGRPREQYF,TRBJ2-7,TRBV27
CAWTLGSDRRYTF,TRBJ1-2,TRBV30
CASSPTQGGEKLFF,TRBJ1-4,TRBV18
CASSVDDRGRTYNSPLHF,TRBJ1-6,TRBV9
CASSLATGETEAFF,TRBJ1-1,TRBV7-6
CASKTSGGAGDTQYF,TRBJ2-3,TRBV5-1
CASSLVAVANYGYTF,TRBJ1-2,TRBV5-4
CASPGHTYEQYF,TRBJ2-7,TRBV19
CASSKVDSGQGLSGANVLTF,TRBJ2-6,TRBV21-1
CASSSGQGSTDTQYF,TRBJ2-3,TRBV11-2
CASHSGQNTEAFF,TRBJ1-1,TRBV28
CASSAGRLGYTF,TRBJ1-2,TRBV6-1
CASSLRTSGRMDTQYF,TRBJ2-3,TRBV11-2
CASSIQGHYEQYF,TRBJ2-7,TRBV2
CASSELGTGSYEQYF,TRBJ2-7,TRBV6-1
CASSLGHEQYF,TRBJ2-7,TRBV18
CASSRLFNNEQFF,TRBJ2-1,TRBV6-6
CASSRRITGGGGWFF,TRBJ1-4,TRBV28
CASSSAPSGNTIYF,TRBJ1-3,TRBV7-9
CAWSHGQGGAEAFF,TRBJ1-1,TRBV30
CASSSLGGYNSPLHF,TRBJ1-6,TRBV7-2
CASSLDGMNTEAFF,TRBJ1-1,TRBV7-3
CASSTENRVTQPQHF,TRBJ1-5,TRBV19
CATSRDLTGTGVSYEQYF,TRBJ2-7,TRBV15
CASSVEGTSPRTDTQYF,TRBJ2-3,TRBV9
CASSLGRTQNYNEQFF,TRBJ2-1,TRBV5-1
CSVEARQGAYGYTF,TRBJ1-2,TRBV29-1
CASSIRWTYEQYF,TRBJ2-7,TRBV19
CASSFIQGGGGNYGYTF,TRBJ1-2,TRBV5-6
CASSPVRVYTEAFF,TRBJ1-1,TRBV7-2
CASSVQGHSNQPQHF,TRBJ1-5,TRBV7-9
CASRSGLGATGELFF,TRBJ2-2,TRBV6-1
CASSWGIGQGNEQYF,TRBJ2-7,TRBV7-2
CATETSGDNTDTQYF,TRBJ2-3,TRBV19
CASRTQGGNTEAFF,TRBJ1-1,TRBV6-4
CASSEVRDTEAFF,TRBJ1-1,TRBV2
CASSLGAVTYNEQFF,TRBJ2-1,TRBV5-4
CASSQARPEMGNQPQHF,TRBJ1-5,TRBV4-2
CASSLPGTGNHEQYF,TRBJ2-7,TRBV5-1
CASSLYGAYNEQFF,TRBJ2-1,TRBV5-4
CASSQLRPGGETQYF,TRBJ2-5,TRBV4-1
CAWSLQGGGEKLFF,TRBJ1-4,TRBV30
CSVDPNRDRDNEQFF,TRBJ2-1,TRBV29-1